One and the same sample provided the 32 T cell receptor beta chains below, sequenced in a study of regulatory T cells in long-lasting Graves disease. Extracted PBMC RNA gave rise to the TCR library. TCRdb re-called the reads through MiXCR, storing one row per CDR3 protein. The data hold over a thousand distinct CDR3 sequences, with 50% observed a single time. The sample here was peripheral blood mononuclear cells (PBMCs), taken with antithyroid drug treatment, in newly diagnosed or persistent Graves disease (not recorded which). Source of these receptors: a female donor with Graves disease.

The table lists this clonotype with a few counts. This chain joins TRBV28 and TRBJ2-7; 8 nucleotides line up with TRBD2. Germline CDR1 and CDR2: MDHEN and SYDVKM. The CDR3 contains 15 residues. V shed 4 bases and J 2 bases; nucleotides not matched to a gene: 7. CDR3 sequence (DNA): TGTGCCAGCAGTTGGGCAAGCGGGAGCGCCTACGAGCAGTACTTC. This codes for CASSWASGSAYEQYF. Looking up the rest from reference TRBV28 and TRBJ2-7 gives the full variable domain: DVKVTQSSRYLVKRTGEKVFLECVQDMDHENMFWYRQDPGLGLRLIYFSYDVKMKEKGDIPEGYSVSREKKERFSLILESASTNQTSMYLCASSWASGSAYEQYFGPGTRLTVT.

The chain has TRBV5-5 and TRBJ2-3, with D perhaps TRBD1 (6 bases). Trimming took 4 bases from V and 4 from J, leaving 16 bases between them. Per germline, CDR1 SGHKS and CDR2 YYEKEE (reference sequence). CDR3 length: 15 amino acids. The CDR3 region is CASSLKQGVADTQYF. DNA for the CDR3: TGTGCCAGCAGCCTGAAACAGGGAGTCGCAGATACGCAGTATTTT. Using reference TRBV5-5 and TRBJ2-3 for the parts outside the CDR3, the full variable domain is DAGVTQSPTHLIKTRGQQVTLRCSPISGHKSVSWYQQVLGQGPQFIFQYYEKEERGRGNFPDRFSARQFPNYSSELNVNALLLGDSALYLCASSLKQGVADTQYFGPGTRLTVL.

This clonotype was seen only a few times. A read error may account for a junction end that differs from germline. V gene TRBV5-1 combines with J gene TRBJ2-5; D is unresolved. CDR3 size: 15 residues. Germline V gene data show CDR1 as SGHRS and CDR2 as YFSETQ. The CDR3 DNA sequence: TGCGCCAGCAGGTTGGGGATCGGCATGAGGGAGACCCAGTACTTC. This gives the protein CASRLGIGMRETQYF.

This clonotype has more than one count but fewer than ten. V gene TRBV20-1 combines with J gene TRBJ2-5; D unclear. The CDR3 sequence is 15 residues long. The germline V gene encodes CDR1 DFQATT and CDR2 SNEGSKA (reference sequence). Between the trimmed V and J ends, which lost 1 base and 4 bases, there was a span of 16 bases. Written as DNA, the CDR3 is TGCAGTGCTAGAGTAAGAGGAGACCCGAGAGAGACCCAGTACTTC. Translated: CSARVRGDPRETQYF.

This chain connects TRBV27 to TRBJ2-7, with 8 bases matching TRBD2. The CDR3 consists of 13 residues. Germline values: CDR1 MNHEY, CDR2 SMNVEV (reference sequence). The J segment lost 7 bases and the V segment lost 6 bases, leaving 8 bases of the junction unmatched. CDR3 coding DNA: TGTGCCAGCAGGTTGGGGGGCGGGGGGGAGCAGTACTTC. This sequence encodes CASRLGGGGEQYF.

The sample holds a few counts of this clonotype. V gene TRBV20-1 combines with J gene TRBJ2-1; D not certain. There are 13 residues in the CDR3. CDR1 and CDR2 (germline): DFQATT, SNEGSKA (reference sequence). Trimming shortened V by 2 bases and J by 8 bases, and 13 bases separated the two germline ends. CDR3 DNA: TGCAGTGCTAGATGGCGTACCACGGATGAGCAGTTCTTC. Protein sequence: CSARWRTTDEQFF.

J is TRBJ2-2 and V is TRBV12-1; TRBD2, as called in the table, went unchecked against the DNA. TRBV12-1 is annotated as a pseudogene. This CDR3 is built from 15 residues. The DNA of the CDR3 is TGTGCCAGCAGCTTTTTTGCGGGAGATACCGGGGAGCTGTTTTTT. This translates into CASSFFAGDTGELFF.

The J gene is TRBJ2-7, the V gene TRBV5-4, with 8 positions matching TRBD1. The CDR3 totals 14 residues. Per the germline V gene, CDR1 is SGHNT and CDR2 is YYREEE (reference sequence). V trimming: 4 bases; J trimming: 3 bases; junction bases outside the gene matches: 6. The DNA of the CDR3 is TGTGCCAGCAGCCGAGACAGGGGAGACTACGAGCAGTACTTC. As protein: CASSRDRGDYEQYF.

V gene TRBV7-9 combines with J gene TRBJ2-1; no clear D. The CDR3 is 15 residues long. Per germline, CDR1 SEHNR and CDR2 FQNEAQ (reference sequence). V was clipped by 4 bases and J by 2 bases, with 12 bases between them. The CDR3 DNA reads as TGTGCCAGCAGCTCCATCCCCGGAACCTACAATGAGCAGTTCTTC. It yields the protein CASSSIPGTYNEQFF.

This clonotype occurred a few times. CDR3 sequence (DNA): TGTGCCAGCGAGGGGACAGGCACTACAGATACGCAGTATTTT. Its translation is CASEGTGTTDTQYF. This chain uses TRBV5-6 with TRBJ2-3; the match to TRBD1 covers 8 bases. Germline V gene sequence: CDR1 SGHDT, CDR2 YYEEEE. J was trimmed by 3 bases and V by 7 bases; bases with no gene match: 7. This CDR3 comprises 14 residues.

V and J are TRBV19 and TRBJ2-7, with TRBD1 as a possible D gene (8 bases). The CDR3 extends over 14 amino acids. V lost 5 bases, J lost 5 bases, and 16 bases lay in between. Germline V gene sequence: CDR1 LNHDA, CDR2 SQIVND (reference sequence). The CDR3 DNA sequence: TGTGCCAGTAGTTGGACAGGGAGGGACAACGAGCAGTACTTC. Translated: CASSWTGRDNEQYF.

The chain couples TRBV5-1 to TRBJ2-2; D remains unclear. This CDR3 spans 14 amino acids. Trimming stripped 2 bases from V and 0 bases from J, with 5 bases between. The V gene's germline CDR1 is SGHRS and CDR2 YFSETQ. CDR3 bases: TGCGCCAGCAGCTTAGGGTCGAACACCGGGGAGCTGTTTTTT. Residues: CASSLGSNTGELFF.

This clonotype appeared a few times. In DNA form, the CDR3 reads TGTGCCAGCAGCTCGGGGCTAGCGGGAGGCCGCAATACGCAGTATTTT. This sequence encodes CASSSGLAGGRNTQYF. The chain combines TRBV6-6 with TRBJ2-3; 11 nucleotides line up with TRBD2. The germline V gene encodes CDR1 MNHNY and CDR2 SVGAGI (reference sequence). The CDR3 runs to 16 residues. The V segment lost 6 bases and the J segment 7 bases; nucleotides outside the gene matches: 12.

This clonotype was seen once. The V and J genes are TRBV27 and TRBJ2-3; D might be TRBD1 (5 bases). V lost 2 bases, J lost 2 bases, and 8 bases lay in between. This CDR3 comprises 14 residues. CDR1 is MNHEY, CDR2 SMNVEV, per germline (reference sequence). CDR3 amino acids: CASSLQQATDTQYF. CDR3 nucleotides: TGTGCCAGCAGTTTACAACAGGCCACAGATACGCAGTATTTT.

The genes are TRBV4-1 and TRBJ2-3; the match to TRBD2 covers 7 bases. Germline CDR1 MGHRA, CDR2 YSYEKL. V was clipped by 1 base and J by 4 bases; unmatched bases: 8. The CDR3 is made up of 16 amino acids. Written as DNA, the CDR3 is TGCGCCAGCAGCCAAGGCCAAGCGGGACCCCCAGATACGCAGTATTTT. Protein product: CASSQGQAGPPDTQYF.

V and J are TRBV28 and TRBJ2-6; D is ambiguous. Germline V CDR1 and CDR2: MDHEN, SYDVKM. Trimming removed 5 bases from V and 2 bases from J, with 13 bases in between. The CDR3 covers 16 residues. CDR3 sequence reads: CASSPLSETGANVLTF. CDR3 in DNA: TGTGCCAGCAGTCCGCTAAGTGAGACTGGGGCCAACGTCCTGACTTTC.

The V and J genes are TRBV4-1 and TRBJ2-7; the match to TRBD2 covers 10 bases. Germline-derived CDR1 and CDR2 are MGHRA and YSYEKL. The CDR3 sequence is 17 residues long. V lost 5 bases and J lost 5; bases outside the gene matches: 15. CDR3 nucleotides: TGCGCCAGCAGCAGAGTCCCAAGGGCTAGCGGGAGCCACGAGCAGTACTTC. Translation gives CASSRVPRASGSHEQYF.

This clonotype was detected only a few times. The J gene is TRBJ2-3, the V gene TRBV6-6; a possible D gene is TRBD1 (5 bases). V dropped 5 bases and J dropped 6 bases, with 9 bases sitting between them. This CDR3 has 12 amino acids. Germline V gene data show CDR1 as MNHNY and CDR2 as SVGAGI (reference sequence). CDR3 region: CASSPQEDTQYF. For the CDR3, the DNA is TGTGCCAGCAGTCCACAGGAGGATACGCAGTATTTT.

The chain carries TRBV5-4 and TRBJ2-1, with D unclear. The CDR3 is made up of 16 amino acids. Trimming stripped 1 base from V and 0 bases from J, with 11 bases between. Looked up from germline, CDR1 is SGHNT and CDR2 is YYREEE (reference sequence). The CDR3 spells CASSLSSGSSYNEQFF. For the CDR3, the DNA is TGTGCCAGCAGCTTGTCATCCGGGTCCTCCTACAATGAGCAGTTCTTC.

This chain connects TRBV6-2 or TRBV6-3 to TRBJ1-6, with a tentative D call TRBD1 (5 bases). From germline, CDR1 is MNHEY and CDR2 SVGEGT. This CDR3 contains 14 residues. V lost 2 bases, J lost 10 bases, and 12 bases lay in between. DNA of the CDR3: TGTGCCAGCAGTTACGGGGGTGTGGGATCACCCCTCCACTTT. It translates to CASSYGGVGSPLHF.

The chain combines TRBV20-1 with TRBJ2-3, with 9 bases aligning to TRBD1. The germline gives CDR1 DFQATT, CDR2 SNEGSKA (reference sequence). The junction had 12 bases not matched to a gene; V was cut back by 2 bases and J by 6 bases. The CDR3 runs 16 residues. CDR3 sequence reads: CSARSSWTGARDTQYF. Here the CDR3 DNA reads TGCAGTGCTAGATCGTCGTGGACAGGGGCTCGGGATACGCAGTATTTT.

The rearrangement joins TRBV10-3 to TRBJ1-5; 8 bases fit TRBD1. Germline assignment: CDR1 ENHRY and CDR2 SYGVKD. V was clipped by 8 bases and J by 4 bases; unmatched bases: 7. The CDR3 is 14 residues long. The CDR3 DNA reads as TGTGCCATCGCCACAGGGGGGGGGAATCAGCCCCAGCATTTT. As protein: CAIATGGGNQPQHF.

This clonotype was counted only a few times. The V call is TRBV4-2, the J call TRBJ2-2; 8 nucleotides agree with TRBD2. Germline CDR1 reads LGHNA; CDR2 reads YNFKEQ. Trimming at V came to 0 bases and at J to 6 bases, leaving 9 bases not matched to a gene. The CDR3 extends over 17 amino acids. CDR3 in amino acids: CASSQDWGLGQSGELFF. The CDR3 DNA is TGTGCCAGCAGCCAAGACTGGGGACTAGGACAATCCGGGGAGCTGTTTTTT.

The chain joins TRBV6-2 or TRBV6-3 to TRBJ2-2; D is perhaps TRBD2 (5 bases). The V and J ends lost 7 bases and 5 bases respectively, with 14 bases between them. The germline CDR1 and CDR2 sequences are MNHEY and SVGEGT. There are 14 residues in the CDR3. Here the CDR3 reads CASISYRGTGELFF. The CDR3 DNA reads as TGTGCCAGCATCTCATACCGGGGTACCGGGGAGCTGTTTTTT.

This sequence joins TRBV2 and TRBJ2-3; D is unclear. The CDR3 spans 11 residues. Germline CDR1 and CDR2: SNHLY and FYNNEI. V lost 9 bases, J lost 5 bases, and 9 bases lay in between. The CDR3 reads CARVLGDTQYF. DNA for the CDR3: TGTGCCAGAGTTCTCGGAGATACGCAGTATTTT. The full variable domain, with the rest looked up from reference TRBV2 and TRBJ2-3, is EPEVTQTPSHQVTQMGQEVILRCVPISNHLYFYWYRQILGQKVEFLVSFYNNEISEKSEIFDDQFSVERPDGSNFTLKIRSTKLEDSAMYFCARVLGDTQYFGPGTRLTVL.

This clonotype was observed a few times. This chain joins TRBV9 and TRBJ2-3, with D perhaps matching TRBD1 (5 bases). The V and J ends lost 3 bases and 0 bases respectively, with 11 bases between them. Germline assignment: CDR1 SGDLS and CDR2 YYNGEE. The length of the CDR3 is 15 residues. CDR3 loop: CASSDTGTSTDTQYF. In DNA, the CDR3 is TGTGCCAGCAGCGATACAGGTACTAGCACAGATACGCAGTATTTT.

The table lists this clonotype with a count of one. V is TRBV7-2 and J is TRBJ2-7, with no clear D. The CDR3 spans 13 residues. The germline V gene has CDR1 SGHTA and CDR2 FQGNSA. V was cut by 2 bases and J by 6 bases, with 11 bases left in between. The CDR3 region has the DNA TGTGCCAGCAGCTTAAGTTCGGTCGCCGAGCAGTACTTC. Its protein product is CASSLSSVAEQYF.

V is TRBV11-2 and J is TRBJ2-5; D may be TRBD1 (5 bases). This CDR3 contains 12 residues. Germline V gene data show CDR1 as SGHAT and CDR2 as FQNNGV. V was trimmed by 5 bases and J by 10 bases, leaving 14 bases between them. The CDR3 nucleotides are TGTGCCAGCAGCCCATACCAGGGAAACCAGTACTTC. The encoded protein is CASSPYQGNQYF. The full variable domain, in which reference TRBV11-2 and TRBJ2-5 provide the parts outside the CDR3, is EAGVAQSPRYKIIEKRQSVAFWCNPISGHATLYWYQQILGQGPKLLIQFQNNGVVDDSQLPKDRFSAERLKGVDSTLKIQPAKLEDSAVYLCASSPYQGNQYFGPGTRLLVL.

The chain combines TRBV5-4 with TRBJ1-2, with D possibly being TRBD1 (5 bases). The CDR3 length is 15 residues. V gave up 0 bases and J gave up 3 bases, with 12 bases separating them. Germline CDR1 reads SGHNT; CDR2 reads YYREEE (reference sequence). CDR3 coding DNA: TGTGCCAGCAGCTTGGGCGGCCAGGGTGACTATGGCTACACCTTC. This translates into CASSLGGQGDYGYTF.

This clonotype was counted between two and nine times. The V call is TRBV15, the J call TRBJ1-1; D possibly corresponds to TRBD1 (5 bases). CDR1 and CDR2 from the germline V gene are LNHNV and YYDKDF (reference sequence). CDR3 length: 16 amino acids. Trimming removed 5 bases at V and 2 bases at J, with 18 bases between. As DNA, the CDR3 is TGTGCCACCAGCCGAAATAGGGGAGGGACCAACACTGAAGCTTTCTTT. Its protein product is CATSRNRGGTNTEAFF.

CDR3 nucleotides: TGCAGTGCTAGGGGACTAGCGGGAGGGCCGGTCTACGAGCAGTACTTC. Amino acids: CSARGLAGGPVYEQYF. The V call is TRBV20-1, the J call TRBJ2-7; TRBD2 aligns across 16 bases. The J segment lost 3 bases and the V segment lost 3 bases, leaving 5 bases of the junction unmatched. CDR1 DFQATT and CDR2 SNEGSKA come from the germline V gene (reference sequence). The CDR3 length is 16 residues.

V gene TRBV10-3 combines with J gene TRBJ1-1; D possibly corresponds to TRBD1 (6 bases). Germline values: CDR1 ENHRY, CDR2 SYGVKD. V lost 6 bases to trimming and J lost 0 bases, with 11 bases between them. This CDR3 is built from 14 residues. This CDR3 is CAISGGAVNTEAFF. The CDR3 nucleotides read TGTGCCATCAGCGGGGGGGCGGTGAACACTGAAGCTTTCTTT.